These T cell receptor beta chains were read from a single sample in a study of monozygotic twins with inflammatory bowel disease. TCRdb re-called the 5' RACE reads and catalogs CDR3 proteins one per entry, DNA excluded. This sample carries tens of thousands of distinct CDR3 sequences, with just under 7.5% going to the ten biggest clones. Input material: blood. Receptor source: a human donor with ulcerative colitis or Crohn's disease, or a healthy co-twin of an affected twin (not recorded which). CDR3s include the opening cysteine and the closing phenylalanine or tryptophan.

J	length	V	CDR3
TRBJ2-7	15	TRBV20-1	CSAQFTSRSSYEQYF
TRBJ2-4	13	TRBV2	CASLKVRGNIQYF
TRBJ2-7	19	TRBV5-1	CASSPLGGQGAYSSYEQYF
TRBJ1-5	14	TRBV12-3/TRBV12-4	CASSATQGIQPQHF
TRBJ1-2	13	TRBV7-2	CASSLGQGGGYTF
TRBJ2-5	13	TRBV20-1	CSAPDRGTLTQYF
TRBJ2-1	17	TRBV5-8	CASSSTGLRFGDNEQFF
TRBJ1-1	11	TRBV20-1	CSARRGSEAFF
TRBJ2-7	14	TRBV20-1	CSAGPGTGAYEQYF
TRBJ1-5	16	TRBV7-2	CASSLWEGGGNQPQHF
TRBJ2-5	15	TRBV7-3	CASSSLGEKGETQYF
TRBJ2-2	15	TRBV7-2	CASSLPGPVTGELFF
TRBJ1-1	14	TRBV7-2	CASSLSGTQGEAFF
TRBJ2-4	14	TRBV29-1	CSVAWGLAKNIQYF
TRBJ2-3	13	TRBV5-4	CASSLWHTDTQYF
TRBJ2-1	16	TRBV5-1	CASSLFPGLAGDEQFF
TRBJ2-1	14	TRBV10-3	CAISKLAGTNEQFF
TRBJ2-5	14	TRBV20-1	CSARAGGPRETQYF
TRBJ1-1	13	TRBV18	CASSSGENTEAFF
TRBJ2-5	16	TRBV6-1	CASREGTGWNQETQYF
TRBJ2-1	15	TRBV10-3	CAISATNPTYNEQFF
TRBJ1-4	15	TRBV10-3	CAISDTGGTSEKLFF
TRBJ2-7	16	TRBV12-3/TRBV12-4	CASSLGRGTGFYEQYF
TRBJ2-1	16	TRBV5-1	CASSLTLQWSYNEQFF
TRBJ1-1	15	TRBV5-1	CASSPWGQGGTEAFF
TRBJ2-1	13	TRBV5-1	CASSFGTSNEQFF
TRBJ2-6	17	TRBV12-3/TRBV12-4	CATHPGTGDTGANVLTF
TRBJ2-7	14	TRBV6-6	CASSSRQSSYEQYF
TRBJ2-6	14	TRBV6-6	CASNPGVRANVLTF
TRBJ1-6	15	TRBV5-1	CASSHGYRKDSPLHF
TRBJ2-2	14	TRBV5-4	CASSLSPGFVELFF
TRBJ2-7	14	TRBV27	CASSSQGFAYEQYF
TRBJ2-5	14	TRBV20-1	CSARELAGAKTQYF
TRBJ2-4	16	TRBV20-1	CSASFAQWGGKNIQYF
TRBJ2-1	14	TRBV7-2	CASSQSQSAREQFF
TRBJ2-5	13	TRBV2	CASRNMYQETQYF
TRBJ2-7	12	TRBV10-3	CAIRDSSYEQYF
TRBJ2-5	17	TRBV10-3	CAISLGQGASLQETQYF
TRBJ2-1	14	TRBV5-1	CASRWGVGYNEQFF
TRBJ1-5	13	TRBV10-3	CAISGRQNQPQHF
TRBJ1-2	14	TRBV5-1	CASSSGDFNYGYTF
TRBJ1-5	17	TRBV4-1	CASSQPLLDRGNQPQHF
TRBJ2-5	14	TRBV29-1	CSVEARGRGETQYF
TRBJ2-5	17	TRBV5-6	CASSLDNRGPAEETQYF
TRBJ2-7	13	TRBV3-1	CASSLKGTYEQYF
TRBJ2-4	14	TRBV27	CASSSEGGLNMQYF
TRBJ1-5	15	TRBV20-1	CSARTGTVSNQPQHF
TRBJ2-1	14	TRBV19	CASSNGQPHNEQFF
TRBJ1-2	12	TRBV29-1	CSVGSLNYGYTF
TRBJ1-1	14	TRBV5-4	CASSMTAMNTEAFF
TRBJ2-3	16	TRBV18	CASSPPNRGAGDTQYF
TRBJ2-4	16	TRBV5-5	CASRRQFMDVGDIQYF
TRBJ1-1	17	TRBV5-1	CASSRPGQGTLPTEAFF
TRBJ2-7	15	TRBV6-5	CASSSPRDRGYEQYF
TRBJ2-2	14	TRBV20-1	CSARDRTSGGELFF